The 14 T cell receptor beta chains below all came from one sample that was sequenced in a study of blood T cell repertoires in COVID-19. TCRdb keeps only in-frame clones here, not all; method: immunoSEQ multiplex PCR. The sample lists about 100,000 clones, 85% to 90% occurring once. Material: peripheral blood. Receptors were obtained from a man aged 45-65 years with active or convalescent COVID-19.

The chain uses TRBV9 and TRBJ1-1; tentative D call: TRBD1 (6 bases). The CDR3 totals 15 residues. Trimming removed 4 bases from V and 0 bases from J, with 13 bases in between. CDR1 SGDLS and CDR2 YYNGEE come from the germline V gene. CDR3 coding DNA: TGTGCCAGCAGCCCCCTTACAGGGCTGAACACTGAAGCTTTCTTT. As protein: CASSPLTGLNTEAFF.

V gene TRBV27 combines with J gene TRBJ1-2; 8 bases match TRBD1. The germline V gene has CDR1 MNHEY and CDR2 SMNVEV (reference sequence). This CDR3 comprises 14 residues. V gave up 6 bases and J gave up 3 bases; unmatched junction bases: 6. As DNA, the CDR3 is TGTGCCAGCAGCCCCGGACAGGGACACTATGGCTACACCTTC. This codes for CASSPGQGHYGYTF.

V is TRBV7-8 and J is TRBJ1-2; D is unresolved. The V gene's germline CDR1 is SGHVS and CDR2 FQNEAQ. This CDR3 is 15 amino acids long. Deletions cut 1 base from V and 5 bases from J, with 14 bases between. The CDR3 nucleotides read TGTGCCAGCAGCTTAGTCGGGCAGTCGGGGTATGGCTACACCTTC. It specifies CASSLVGQSGYGYTF.

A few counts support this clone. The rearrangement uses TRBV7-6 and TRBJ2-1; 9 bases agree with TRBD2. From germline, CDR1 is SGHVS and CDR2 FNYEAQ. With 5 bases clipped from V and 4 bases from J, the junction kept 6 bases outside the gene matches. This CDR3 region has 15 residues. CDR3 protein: CASSTGLAQYNEQFF. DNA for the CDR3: TGTGCCAGCAGCACAGGACTAGCGCAGTACAATGAGCAGTTCTTC.

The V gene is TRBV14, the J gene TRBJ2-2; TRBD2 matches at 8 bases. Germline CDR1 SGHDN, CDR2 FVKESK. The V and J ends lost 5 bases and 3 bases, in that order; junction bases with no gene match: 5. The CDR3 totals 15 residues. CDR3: CASSFLAGDTGELFF. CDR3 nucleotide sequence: TGTGCCAGCAGCTTCCTAGCGGGCGACACCGGGGAGCTGTTTTTT.

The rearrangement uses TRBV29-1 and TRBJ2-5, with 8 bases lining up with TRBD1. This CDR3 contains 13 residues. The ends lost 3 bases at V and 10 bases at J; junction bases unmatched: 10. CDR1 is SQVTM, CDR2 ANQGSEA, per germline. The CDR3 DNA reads TGCAGCGTTGAGGATCAGGGGGCGAGGGACCAGTACTTC. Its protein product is CSVEDQGARDQYF.

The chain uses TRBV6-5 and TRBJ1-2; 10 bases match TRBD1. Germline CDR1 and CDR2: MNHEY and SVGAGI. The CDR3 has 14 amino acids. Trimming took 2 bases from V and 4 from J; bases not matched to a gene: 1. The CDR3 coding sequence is TGTGCCAGCAGTTACGGACAGGGGGTCTATGGCTACACCTTC. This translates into CASSYGQGVYGYTF.

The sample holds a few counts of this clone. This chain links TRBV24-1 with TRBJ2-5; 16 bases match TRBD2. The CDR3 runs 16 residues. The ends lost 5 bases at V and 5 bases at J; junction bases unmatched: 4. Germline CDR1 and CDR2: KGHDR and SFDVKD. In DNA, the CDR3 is TGTGCCACCAGTGCCGGGACTAGCGGGGGGGCCGAGACCCAGTACTTC. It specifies CATSAGTSGGAETQYF.

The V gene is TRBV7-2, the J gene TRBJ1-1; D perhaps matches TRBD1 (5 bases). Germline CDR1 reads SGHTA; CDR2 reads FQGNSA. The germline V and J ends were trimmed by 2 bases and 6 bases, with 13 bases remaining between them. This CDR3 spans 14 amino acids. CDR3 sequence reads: CASSLSGGSPEAFF. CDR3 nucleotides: TGTGCCAGCAGCTTAAGTGGGGGGTCCCCTGAAGCTTTCTTT.

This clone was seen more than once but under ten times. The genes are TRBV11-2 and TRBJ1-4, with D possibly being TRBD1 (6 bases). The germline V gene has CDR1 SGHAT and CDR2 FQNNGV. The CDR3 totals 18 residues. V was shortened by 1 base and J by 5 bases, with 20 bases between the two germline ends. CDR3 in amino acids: CASSLGNPGHHPNEKLFF. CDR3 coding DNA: TGTGCCAGCAGCTTAGGTAACCCGGGACACCACCCGAATGAAAAACTGTTTTTT.

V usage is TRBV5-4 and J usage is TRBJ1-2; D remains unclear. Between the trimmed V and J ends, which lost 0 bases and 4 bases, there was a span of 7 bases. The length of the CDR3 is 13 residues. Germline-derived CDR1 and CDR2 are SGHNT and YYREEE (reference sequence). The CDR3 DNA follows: TGTGCCAGCAGCTTGGACAGAACCTATGGCTACACCTTC. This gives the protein CASSLDRTYGYTF.

DNA for the CDR3: TGTGCCAGTAGGACTCAGGGCGATGGTGAAGCTTTCTTT. Amino acid sequence: CASRTQGDGEAFF. The rearrangement uses TRBV19 and TRBJ1-1; TRBD1 might be the D (5 bases). The germline V and J ends were trimmed by 6 bases and 7 bases, with 15 bases remaining between them. CDR3 length: 13 residues. Germline V gene data show CDR1 as LNHDA and CDR2 as SQIVND (reference sequence).

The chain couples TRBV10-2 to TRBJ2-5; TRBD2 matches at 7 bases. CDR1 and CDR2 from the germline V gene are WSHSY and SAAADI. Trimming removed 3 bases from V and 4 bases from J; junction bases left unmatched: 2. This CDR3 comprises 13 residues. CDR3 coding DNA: TGCGCCAGCAGTGATCCGGGGGGAGAGACCCAGTACTTC. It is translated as CASSDPGGETQYF.

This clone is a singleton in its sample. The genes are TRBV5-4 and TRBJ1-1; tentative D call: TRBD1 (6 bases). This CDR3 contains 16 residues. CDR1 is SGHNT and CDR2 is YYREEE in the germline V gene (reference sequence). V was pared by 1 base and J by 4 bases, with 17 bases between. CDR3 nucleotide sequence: TGTGCCAGCAGCTTGTGGGGGGGGCTTAGGTTCACTGAAGCTTTCTTT. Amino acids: CASSLWGGLRFTEAFF.